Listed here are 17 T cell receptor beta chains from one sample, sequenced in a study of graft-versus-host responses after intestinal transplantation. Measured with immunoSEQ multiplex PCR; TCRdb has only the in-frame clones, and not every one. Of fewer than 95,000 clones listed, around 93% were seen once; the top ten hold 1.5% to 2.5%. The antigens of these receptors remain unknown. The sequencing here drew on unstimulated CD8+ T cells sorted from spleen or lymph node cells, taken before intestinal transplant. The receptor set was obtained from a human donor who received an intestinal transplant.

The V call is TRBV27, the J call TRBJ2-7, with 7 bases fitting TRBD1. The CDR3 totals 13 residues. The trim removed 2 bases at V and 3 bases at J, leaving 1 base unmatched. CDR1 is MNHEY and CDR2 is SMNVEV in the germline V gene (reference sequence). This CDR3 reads CASSLGTDYEQYF. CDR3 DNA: TGTGCCAGCAGTTTAGGGACAGACTACGAGCAGTACTTC.

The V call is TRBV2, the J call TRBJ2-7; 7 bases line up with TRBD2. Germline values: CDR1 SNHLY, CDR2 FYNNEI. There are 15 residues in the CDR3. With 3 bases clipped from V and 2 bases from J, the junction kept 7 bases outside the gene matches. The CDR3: CASSEGGPLTYEQYF. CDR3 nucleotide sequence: TGTGCCAGCAGTGAGGGAGGGCCCCTTACCTACGAGCAGTACTTC.

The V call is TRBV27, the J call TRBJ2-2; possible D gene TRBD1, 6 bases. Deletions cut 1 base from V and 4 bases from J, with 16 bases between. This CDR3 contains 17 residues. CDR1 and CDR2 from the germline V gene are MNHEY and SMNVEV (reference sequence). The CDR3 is CASSLWSGHGSTGELFF. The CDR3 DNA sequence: TGTGCCAGCAGTTTATGGTCGGGACACGGATCCACCGGGGAGCTGTTTTTT.

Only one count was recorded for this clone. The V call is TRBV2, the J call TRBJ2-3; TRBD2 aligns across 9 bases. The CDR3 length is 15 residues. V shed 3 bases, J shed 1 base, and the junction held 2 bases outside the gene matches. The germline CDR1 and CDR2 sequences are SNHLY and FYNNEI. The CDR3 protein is CASSDWTSGTDTQYF. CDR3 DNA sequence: TGTGCCAGCAGTGATTGGACTAGCGGCACAGATACGCAGTATTTT.

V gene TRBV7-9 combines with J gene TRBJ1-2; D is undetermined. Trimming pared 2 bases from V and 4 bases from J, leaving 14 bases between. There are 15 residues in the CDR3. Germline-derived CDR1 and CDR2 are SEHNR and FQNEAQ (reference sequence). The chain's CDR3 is CASSLNFARSYGYTF. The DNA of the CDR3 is TGTGCCAGCAGCTTAAATTTCGCCAGAAGCTATGGCTACACCTTC.

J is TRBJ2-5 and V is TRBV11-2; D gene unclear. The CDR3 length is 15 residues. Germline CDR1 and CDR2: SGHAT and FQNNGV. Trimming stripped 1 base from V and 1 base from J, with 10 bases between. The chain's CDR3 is CASSLGEQIQETQYF. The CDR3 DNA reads TGTGCCAGCAGCTTAGGTGAACAGATCCAAGAGACCCAGTACTTC.

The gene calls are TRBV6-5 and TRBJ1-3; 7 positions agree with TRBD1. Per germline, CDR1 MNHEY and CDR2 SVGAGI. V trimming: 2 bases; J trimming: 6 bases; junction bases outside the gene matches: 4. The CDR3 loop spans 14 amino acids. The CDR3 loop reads CASSYGGQKNTIYF. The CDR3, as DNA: TGTGCCAGCAGTTACGGGGGACAGAAAAACACCATATATTTT.

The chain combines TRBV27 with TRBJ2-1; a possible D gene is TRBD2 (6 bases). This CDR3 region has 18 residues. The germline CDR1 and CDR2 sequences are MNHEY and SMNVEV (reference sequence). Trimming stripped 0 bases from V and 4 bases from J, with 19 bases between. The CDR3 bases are TGTGCCAGCAGTTTATCTATAGGTGAGGGAGGTACATACAATGAGCAGTTCTTC. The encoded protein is CASSLSIGEGGTYNEQFF.

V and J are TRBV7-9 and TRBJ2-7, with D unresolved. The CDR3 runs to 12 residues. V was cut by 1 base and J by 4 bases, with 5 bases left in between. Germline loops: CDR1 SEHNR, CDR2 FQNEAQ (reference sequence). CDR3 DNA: TGTGCCAGCAGCTTAGAGCAATACGAGCAGTACTTC. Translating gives CASSLEQYEQYF.

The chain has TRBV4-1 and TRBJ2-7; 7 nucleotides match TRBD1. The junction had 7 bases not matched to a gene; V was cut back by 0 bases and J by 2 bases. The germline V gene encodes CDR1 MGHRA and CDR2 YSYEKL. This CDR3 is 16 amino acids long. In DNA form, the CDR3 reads TGCGCCAGCAGCCAAGATGGGGACAGCCACACCTACGAGCAGTACTTC. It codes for CASSQDGDSHTYEQYF.

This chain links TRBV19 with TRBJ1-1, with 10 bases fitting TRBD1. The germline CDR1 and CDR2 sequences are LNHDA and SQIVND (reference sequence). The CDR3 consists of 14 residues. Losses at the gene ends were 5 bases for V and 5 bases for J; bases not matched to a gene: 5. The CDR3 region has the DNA TGTGCCAGTAGTCCATGGACAGGGGGAACTGAAGCTTTCTTT. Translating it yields CASSPWTGGTEAFF.

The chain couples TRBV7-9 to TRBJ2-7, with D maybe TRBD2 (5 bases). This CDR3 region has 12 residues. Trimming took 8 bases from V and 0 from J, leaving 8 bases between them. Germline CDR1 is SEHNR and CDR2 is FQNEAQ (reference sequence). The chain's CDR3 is CASEGFSYEQYF. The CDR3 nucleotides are TGTGCCAGCGAGGGCTTCTCCTACGAGCAGTACTTC.

The CDR3, as DNA: TGTGCCAGCAGCTTTAGCCCGGACAGGGATGGCTACACCTTC. Its protein product is CASSFSPDRDGYTF. The genes are TRBV7-6 and TRBJ1-2; TRBD1 matches at 8 bases. CDR3 length: 14 residues. V trimming: 3 bases; J trimming: 6 bases; junction bases outside the gene matches: 6. Germline lookup yields CDR1 SGHVS and CDR2 FNYEAQ.

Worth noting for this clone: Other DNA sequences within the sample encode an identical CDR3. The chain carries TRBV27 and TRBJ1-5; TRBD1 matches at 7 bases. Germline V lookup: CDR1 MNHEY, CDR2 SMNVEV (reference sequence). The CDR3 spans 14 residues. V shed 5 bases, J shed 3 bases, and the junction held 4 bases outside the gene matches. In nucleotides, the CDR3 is TGTGCCAGCAGTCCCGGGACAGACAATCAGCCCCAGCATTTT. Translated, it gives CASSPGTDNQPQHF.

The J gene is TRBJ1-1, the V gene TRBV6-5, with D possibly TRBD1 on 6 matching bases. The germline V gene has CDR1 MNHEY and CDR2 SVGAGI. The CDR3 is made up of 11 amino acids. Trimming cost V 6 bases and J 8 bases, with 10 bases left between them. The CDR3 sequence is CASSPDREAFF. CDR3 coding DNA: TGTGCCAGCAGCCCAGACAGGGAAGCTTTCTTT.

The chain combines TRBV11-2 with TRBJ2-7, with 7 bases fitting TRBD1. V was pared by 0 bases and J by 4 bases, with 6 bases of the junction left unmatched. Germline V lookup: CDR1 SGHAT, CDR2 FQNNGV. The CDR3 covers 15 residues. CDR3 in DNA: TGTGCCAGCAGCTTAGATAGGGGGCCTGGGTACGAGCAGTACTTC. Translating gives CASSLDRGPGYEQYF.

The CDR3 nucleotides are TGTGCCTGGCGAGACAGGGGCACTGAAGCTTTCTTT. Translating gives CAWRDRGTEAFF. The chain uses TRBV30 and TRBJ1-1; 8 bases agree with TRBD1. Germline trimming cut 5 bases from V and 4 bases from J; bases unmatched to any gene: 3. The CDR3 runs 12 residues. Germline V gene data show CDR1 as GTSNPN and CDR2 as SVGIG (reference sequence).